Shown below are 7 T cell receptor beta chains from a single sample sequenced in a study of cytomegalovirus exposure and HLA in healthy donors. Researchers ran the PCR with 60 Vbeta and 13 Jbeta primers. Using immunoSEQ multiplex PCR, the repertoire was profiled, and TCRdb retains in-frame clones only, with some absent. Counted here are about 150,000 clones, 80% occurring once; the ten biggest clones make up about 7%. Specimen: PBMCs. Receptors were obtained from a young man in good health and CMV-seropositive.

This clone was detected only once. The J gene is TRBJ2-7, the V gene TRBV10-3, with TRBD2 matching over 9 bases. Germline V lookup: CDR1 ENHRY, CDR2 SYGVKD. The V gene end was trimmed by 6 bases and the J gene end by 4 bases; junction bases not matched to a gene: 10. The CDR3 has 15 residues. The CDR3 loop reads CAIRAGSGRQYEQYF. The DNA of the CDR3 is TGTGCCATCAGGGCTGGGAGCGGGAGGCAGTACGAGCAGTACTTC.

This chain connects TRBV2 to TRBJ1-2; perhaps TRBD1 as D (5 bases). The germline V and J ends were trimmed by 2 bases and 4 bases, with 17 bases remaining between them. Germline V gene lookup returns CDR1 SNHLY and CDR2 FYNNEI. This CDR3 contains 16 residues. The CDR3 loop reads CASSESAGGVIYGYTF. The DNA for the CDR3 is TGTGCCAGCAGTGAATCCGCCGGGGGTGTTATCTATGGCTACACCTTC.

V is TRBV28 and J is TRBJ2-2; 7 bases fit TRBD1. Germline-derived CDR1 and CDR2 are MDHEN and SYDVKM. Germline trimming cut 5 bases from V and 0 bases from J; bases unmatched to any gene: 6. The CDR3 spans 16 residues. The CDR3 loop reads CASSTAGTANTGELFF. CDR3 coding DNA: TGTGCCAGCAGTACCGCCGGGACAGCGAACACCGGGGAGCTGTTTTTT.

CDR3 DNA: TGTGCCAGCAGTTTATCAACCGGTTACACTGAAGCTTTCTTT. It codes for CASSLSTGYTEAFF. The V gene is TRBV27, the J gene TRBJ1-1; D ambiguous. This CDR3 is 14 amino acids long. Germline V gene lookup returns CDR1 MNHEY and CDR2 SMNVEV (reference sequence). Trimming shortened V by 0 bases and J by 3 bases, and 8 bases separated the two germline ends.

The chain is built from TRBV5-5 and TRBJ1-2, with D uncertain. The germline CDR1 and CDR2 sequences are SGHKS and YYEKEE (reference sequence). This CDR3 is 14 amino acids long. The ends were cut back, 0 bases at V and 0 bases at J, with 6 bases in the middle. CDR3 amino acids: CASSLGQANYGYTF. CDR3 DNA: TGTGCCAGCAGCTTGGGACAAGCTAACTATGGCTACACCTTC.

The J gene is TRBJ1-4, the V gene TRBV6-6; 8 bases are shared with TRBD1. Per the germline V gene, CDR1 is MNHNY and CDR2 is SVGAGI (reference sequence). The CDR3 has 15 residues. J was trimmed by 7 bases and V by 0 bases; bases with no gene match: 4. The chain's CDR3 is CASSYSSRGPEKLFF. The CDR3 bases are TGTGCCAGCAGTTACTCCTCCAGGGGGCCTGAAAAACTGTTTTTT.

The chain combines TRBV30 with TRBJ1-4; 7 nucleotides align to TRBD1. The CDR3 totals 14 residues. V shed 2 bases, J shed 3 bases, and the junction held 3 bases outside the gene matches. Germline CDR1 and CDR2: GTSNPN and SVGIG (reference sequence). The CDR3: CAWSWTGANEKLFF. The CDR3 bases are TGTGCCTGGAGTTGGACAGGAGCTAATGAAAAACTGTTTTTT.